This T cell receptor (beta chain) stems from a study of blood T cells in healthy people across ages (dated by TCRdb to the mid-2010s). For the wider study: Template switching captured roughly one uniquely barcoded TCR beta cDNA molecule per two T cells in model experiments. Using deep sequencing normalized with unique cDNA molecular identifiers, the study measured how TCR beta repertoire diversity changes with age. Donors were grouped into four age groups: young (average approximately 15 years), middle-aged (39), aged (roughly 67) and long-lived (about 82). To avoid experimental bias, donors of different ages were distributed randomly across sequencing lanes. The study analyzed two additional independent replicas of 1 million unique cDNA reads from the same blood draw for two donors, one aged 18 to 29 and one aged 80 or older. The full study reports these points: Compared with the aged group, more naive CD4+ T cells, fewer expanded clones and increased TCR diversity were shown by the long-lived group, suggesting age selection. Because donor CMV infection status was unknown, age-related changes in expanded clonotypes were potentially confounded. Conclusive comparison of naive and antigen-experienced compartments was prevented by the profiling of bulk unsorted PBMCs. Estimates of total diversity from one million sequenced T cells were regarded as lower bounds and underestimates. Observed TCR beta diversity correlated strongly with the percentage of naive T cells measured by flow cytometry. Observed TCR beta diversity per million T cells fell roughly linearly with age, and a significant reduction was already apparent by age roughly 40.

Measured from the cysteine to the phenylalanine, the CDR3 is 15 residues long. Just CDR3 DNA is preserved here, 45 bases in frame from base 1. Via the germline V gene, CDR1 is SGHVS and CDR2 FQNEAQ. Library preparation employed 5' RACE. Instrument on record: Illumina HiSeq 2500. A second roughly 6 to 12 cycle PCR used a sample-barcoded 5' primer and a J-beta primer mix. A unique molecular identifier was introduced onto each TCR beta cDNA molecule by a template-switch 5' adaptor carrying 12 random nucleotides. At least 2.5 million CDR3-containing paired-end reads were obtained from each sample. The Mint cDNA synthesis kit, primed by a TRBC-specific oligonucleotide, was used to synthesize first-strand cDNA from all RNA. Following uracil-DNA glycosylase treatment, all cDNA underwent a first 18-cycle PCR with the universal primers M1SS and BC2_uni_R. From the authors' description of their analysis: Each sample was normalized by randomly selecting 1 million high-quality reads, each carrying a distinct molecular identifier. Reads sharing molecular identifiers were discarded rather than binned into consensus sequences. MiTCR, with a Q25 quality threshold and the strictest error-elimination algorithm, was used for CDR3 identification, clonotype clustering and error correction. A nonparametric unseen species model with Euler transformation was used to estimate lower-bound total TCR beta diversity. TCRdb reran the public reads through fastp at Q25 and MiXCR, keeping productive beta chains. Identical CDR3 protein sequences are pooled into one entry, listed with their most common genes and DNA. For this entry, the V and J calls and clone size follow TCRdb and not the study's own pipeline. The sample includes some 690,000 distinct CDR3 sequences, with around a fifth observed a single time. The ten largest clones capture roughly 22% of the sample.

The donors were some 36 Caucasian individuals from Russia, aged about 6 to 95 years, who were systemically healthy. Approximately 10 milliliters of peripheral blood were collected from each donor into EDTA-treated Vacutainer tubes. Ficoll-Paque density-gradient centrifugation was used to isolate PBMCs, with at least 7 million obtained per sample. Total RNA was extracted from PBMCs with Trizol reagent, with at least 6 micrograms obtained per sample. The percentages of naive CD45RAhigh/CD27high T cells were determined by flow cytometry on a PBMC aliquot from every donor. As regards this clonotype: This clone's antigen is unknown. The sample holds no much larger clone one base away, and base qualities are not on file.

The sequence links TRBV7-8 to TRBJ2-5; 9 nucleotides in the junction match TRBD1. Gene TRBJ2-7 matches the end of the DNA better, so the J call may be wrong. This receptor was identified in a man between 65 and 85 years old in good health. The sample comprised blood. The CDR3 here reads CASSTNTGGPYEQYF. The nucleotide sequence reads TGTGCCAGCAGCACGAACACAGGGGGCCCCTACGAGCAGTACTTC.